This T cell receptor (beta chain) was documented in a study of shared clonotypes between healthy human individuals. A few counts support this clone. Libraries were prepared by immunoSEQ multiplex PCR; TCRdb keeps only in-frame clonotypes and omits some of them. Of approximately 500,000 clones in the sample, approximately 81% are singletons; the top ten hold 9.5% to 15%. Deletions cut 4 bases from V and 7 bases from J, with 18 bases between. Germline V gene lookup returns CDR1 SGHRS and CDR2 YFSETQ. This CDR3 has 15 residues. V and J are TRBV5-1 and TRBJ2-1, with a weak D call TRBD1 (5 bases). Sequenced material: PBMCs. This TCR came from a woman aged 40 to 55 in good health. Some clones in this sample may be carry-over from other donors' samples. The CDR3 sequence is CASSMDTSRRNEQFF. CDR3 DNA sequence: TGCGCCAGCAGCATGGACACCTCCCGAAGGAATGAGCAGTTCTTC.